Listed below are T cell receptor beta chains from one sample, sequenced in a study of metastatic and nonmetastatic thyroid tumors. Through MiXCR, TCRdb re-clonotyped the PCR reads. The sample lists around 30,000 clones; approximately 17% were seen once. Sample: blood. These receptors came from a female donor with papillary thyroid cancer or a benign thyroid nodule (not recorded which). Some clones in this sample may be carry-over from other donors' samples. CDR3s include the opening cysteine and the closing phenylalanine or tryptophan. Fields, in order: V gene, clone size, J gene, D gene, CDR3 DNA, CDR3 protein. The D gene is left open where the match is weak. Clone size is stated in some rows and not others, as once, few, many or a class when expanded.

TRBV7-8	once	TRBJ2-7	TRBD1	TGTGCCAGCAGCCTCGGGACAGGGTCCTACGAGCAGTACTTC	CASSLGTGSYEQYF
TRBV2	many	TRBJ2-3	TRBD1	TGTGCCAGCAAGGCAGACAGGGGTCGGGCAGATACGCAGTATTTT	CASKADRGRADTQYF
TRBV6-5	many	TRBJ2-1	.	TGTGCCAGCAGTTATGGTAGTCCAGATTACAATGAGCAGTTCTTC	CASSYGSPDYNEQFF
TRBV28	few	TRBJ1-4	.	TGTGCCAGCAGTTTAGGGGCGGTTGAGGCGGAAAAACTGTTTTTT	CASSLGAVEAEKLFF
TRBV11-2	medium-sized	TRBJ2-7	TRBD1	TGTGCCAGCAGCCCGAGAGGGCAGGGGGCGCGGGAGCAGTACTTC	CASSPRGQGAREQYF
TRBV20-1	many	TRBJ1-5	TRBD1	TGCAGTGCTAGGAAGGGGGCGATGAGCAATCAGCCCCAGCATTTT	CSARKGAMSNQPQHF
TRBV9	many	TRBJ2-3	.	TGTGCCAGCAGCGTACACTCTACCCAAGATACGCAGTATTTT	CASSVHSTQDTQYF
TRBV24-1	many	TRBJ2-1	.	TGTGCCACCAGTGGATCTACCGGGCCCCGGGACCCCAATGAGCAGTTCTTC	CATSGSTGPRDPNEQFF
TRBV2	many	TRBJ2-1	TRBD2	TGTGCCAGCAGCTGGACTAGCGGGAGTGCCTACAATGAGCAGTTCTTC	CASSWTSGSAYNEQFF
TRBV30	once	TRBJ1-2	TRBD1	TGTGCCTGGAGTTTCAGGACAGGCAGGCGAGGCTACACCTTC	CAWSFRTGRRGYTF
TRBV6-1	many	TRBJ2-1	TRBD2	TGTGCCAGCAGTGAGACGGCTAGCGGGAGCAATGAGCAGTTCTTC	CASSETASGSNEQFF
TRBV6-2/TRBV6-3	few	TRBJ2-7	.	TGTGCCAGCAGTTACTCGAGCTCCTACGAGCAGTACTTC	CASSYSSSYEQYF
TRBV6-1	many	TRBJ2-3	TRBD2	TGTGCCAGCAGTCCGGGACTAGCGGGACCCGATACGCAGTATTTT	CASSPGLAGPDTQYF
TRBV12-3/TRBV12-4	many	TRBJ1-1	.	TGTGCCAGCAGGGGGTCGTATCTCCGTGGGGAAGCTTTCTTT	CASRGSYLRGEAFF
TRBV12-3/TRBV12-4	many	TRBJ2-3	.	TGTGCCAGCAGTCTTACAGGGGGGGGCACAGATACGCAGTATTTT	CASSLTGGGTDTQYF
TRBV12-3/TRBV12-4	.	TRBJ2-1	TRBD2	TGTGCCGTCGGGCGGGAGTGGTTGTTCTTC	CAVGREWLFF
TRBV28	.	TRBJ1-2	.	TGTGCCGTAACGGCGGGTGGGTCAACCAGGGGTGGCTACACCTTC	CAVTAGGSTRGGYTF
TRBV24-1	few	TRBJ1-6	.	TGTGCCACCACCAGGGGTAAAAATTCACCCCTCCACTTT	CATTRGKNSPLHF
TRBV6-1	medium-sized	TRBJ2-5	TRBD1	TGTGCCAGCAGTGAAGCCTTGGGACAGGAGGGAGAGACCCAGTACTTC	CASSEALGQEGETQYF
TRBV20-1	many	TRBJ1-5	TRBD1	TGCAGTGCTAGACCGACAGGGGGTGAAGAGCATTTT	CSARPTGGEEHF
TRBV7-3	once	TRBJ2-2	.	TGTGCCAGCGGATCCTCAGGGACCGGGGAGCTGTTTTTT	CASGSSGTGELFF
TRBV12-3/TRBV12-4	many	TRBJ1-1	.	TGTGCCAGCAGTAAACTACAGACCGGGTCCACTGAAGCTTTCTTT	CASSKLQTGSTEAFF
TRBV6-1	medium-sized	TRBJ2-7	.	TGTGCCAGCAGCCGACACGACTACGAGCAGTACTTC	CASSRHDYEQYF
TRBV20-1	many	TRBJ2-1	.	TGCAGTGCTCGTAGGACAGCCTACAATGAGCAGTTCTTC	CSARRTAYNEQFF
TRBV4-1	many	TRBJ2-5	.	TGCGCCAGCAGCCAAGACACCGTCTGGGAAGAGACCCAGTACTTC	CASSQDTVWEETQYF
TRBV5-4	many	TRBJ2-6	.	TGTGCCAGCAGTCCCGTGAGCTCTGGGGCCAACGTCCTGACTTTC	CASSPVSSGANVLTF
TRBV20-1	once	TRBJ2-1	.	TGCAGTGCTAGGGGAAGTAGGACAGACAAATACAATGAGCAGTTCTTC	CSARGSRTDKYNEQFF
TRBV30	many	TRBJ1-2	.	TGTGCCTGGACCAGACAGCAAAACTATGGCTACACCTTC	CAWTRQQNYGYTF
TRBV30	many	TRBJ1-5	TRBD1	TGTGCCTGGAGTTCCCCTTATACAGGGGGCTTCAATCAGCCCCAGCATTTT	CAWSSPYTGGFNQPQHF
TRBV30	many	TRBJ2-1	.	TGTGCCTGGAGTCGGGCTGGGATATACAATGAGCAGTTCTTC	CAWSRAGIYNEQFF
TRBV5-4	many	TRBJ2-7	TRBD1	TGTGCCAGCAGCCCAGGACAGGGGGCCTACGAGCAGTACTTC	CASSPGQGAYEQYF
TRBV24-1	medium-sized	TRBJ2-7	.	TGTGCCACCAGCCTTCGGGTGACGGAGACCTACGAGCAGTACTTC	CATSLRVTETYEQYF
TRBV28	.	TRBJ2-7	.	TGTGCCAGCAGTTTTTCCCCCTATTTAGTCGGATCCTACGAGCAGTACTTC	CASSFSPYLVGSYEQYF
TRBV24-1	many	TRBJ2-1	TRBD2	TGTGCCACCCAGAAAGGACTAGAATCTGATGAGCAGTTCTTC	CATQKGLESDEQFF
TRBV2	many	TRBJ2-2	TRBD2	TGTGCCAGCAGGAGGACTAGCGGGAGATTAAACACCGGGGAGCTGTTTTTT	CASRRTSGRLNTGELFF
TRBV28	many	TRBJ2-2	TRBD2	TGTGCCAGCAGTCCCCGAGCCCCTAGCGGTGGGTACACCGGGGAGCTGTTTTTT	CASSPRAPSGGYTGELFF